This TCR beta chain was retrieved from a study of technical replicates of blood from several donors. Repertoires were generated with immunoSEQ multiplex PCR, while TCRdb's copy carries only in-frame clones and drops some. The sample lists about 76,000 clones; 65% to 90% were seen once. The ends were cut back, 2 bases at V and 6 bases at J, with 7 bases in the middle. The CDR3 extends over 12 amino acids. CDR1 MNHEY and CDR2 SVGAGI come from the germline V gene. The sequenced sample was PBMCs. The receptor comes from a human donor in good health. Some clones in this sample may be carry-over from other donors' samples. The V and J genes are TRBV6-5 and TRBJ1-2; perhaps TRBD1 as D (6 bases). CDR3 DNA sequence: TGTGCCAGCAGTTACGAGGGGGATGGCTACACCTTC. Translating it yields CASSYEGDGYTF.